This is a list of T cell receptor beta chains from one sample in a study of T cells in Graves' hyperthyroidism and ophthalmopathy. TCRdb passed the multiplex PCR reads through MiXCR, listing each CDR3 protein once. This sample carries more than 500,000 distinct CDR3 sequences, more than 15% of them seen once, and the ten largest clones take over 25%. Sequencing was performed on blood. All receptors derive from a woman in her twenties or thirties with Graves' ophthalmopathy. Each CDR3 is given with its conserved first and last residue. A D gene is named only where the DNA matches it firmly. Where a row states a size, it is once, few, many or the class of an expanded clone; other rows omit it.

J gene: TRBJ1-5; D gene: TRBD1; clone size: many; V gene: TRBV12-3/TRBV12-4; CDR3 protein: CASSLSGQGGNQPQHF; CDR3 DNA: TGTGCCAGCAGTTTATCCGGACAGGGGGGCAATCAGCCCCAGCATTTT
J gene: TRBJ1-3; D gene: -; clone size: -; V gene: TRBV5-1; CDR3 protein: CASSLLIGTKSSGNTIYF; CDR3 DNA: TGCGCCAGCAGCTTATTAATTGGGACAAAGTCCTCTGGAAACACCATATATTTT
J gene: TRBJ2-2; D gene: TRBD1; clone size: -; V gene: TRBV10-3; CDR3 protein: CAIRTGPNTGELFF; CDR3 DNA: TGTGCCATACGGACAGGGCCGAACACCGGGGAGCTGTTTTTT
J gene: TRBJ1-2; D gene: -; clone size: few; V gene: TRBV15; CDR3 protein: CATSRDRSPRTNYGYTF; CDR3 DNA: TGTGCCACCAGCAGAGATCGATCTCCACGGACTAACTATGGCTACACCTTC
J gene: TRBJ1-5; D gene: -; clone size: -; V gene: TRBV19; CDR3 protein: CASSRKDSPNQPQHF; CDR3 DNA: TGTGCCAGTAGTAGAAAGGACAGCCCCAATCAGCCCCAGCATTTT
J gene: TRBJ2-7; D gene: -; clone size: few; V gene: TRBV10-3; CDR3 protein: CAITKGDEQYF; CDR3 DNA: TGTGCCATCACCAAGGGTGACGAGCAGTACTTC
J gene: TRBJ2-1; D gene: TRBD2; clone size: many; V gene: TRBV20-1; CDR3 protein: CSARTSSGTSYNEQFF; CDR3 DNA: TGCAGTGCTAGAACCTCTAGCGGGACCTCCTACAATGAGCAGTTCTTC
J gene: TRBJ2-5; D gene: -; clone size: few; V gene: TRBV28; CDR3 protein: CASSSPETQETQYF; CDR3 DNA: TGTGCCAGCAGTTCACCAGAGACCCAAGAGACCCAGTACTTC
J gene: TRBJ1-5; D gene: -; clone size: few; V gene: TRBV19; CDR3 protein: CATSQDRPNQPQHF; CDR3 DNA: TGTGCCACCTCGCAGGACAGACCGAATCAGCCCCAGCATTTT
J gene: TRBJ2-4; D gene: TRBD2; clone size: many; V gene: TRBV28; CDR3 protein: CATEPEGLAGNIQYF; CDR3 DNA: TGTGCCACCGAGCCCGAAGGACTAGCAGGGAACATTCAGTACTTC
J gene: TRBJ2-7; D gene: TRBD1; clone size: -; V gene: TRBV15; CDR3 protein: CATSRAGDRGTYEQYF; CDR3 DNA: TGTGCCACCAGCAGAGCGGGGGACAGGGGGACCTACGAGCAGTACTTC
J gene: TRBJ2-5; D gene: TRBD2; clone size: many; V gene: TRBV12-3/TRBV12-4; CDR3 protein: CASSSLGTSGAETQYF; CDR3 DNA: TGTGCCAGCAGCTCCCTGGGGACTAGCGGAGCGGAGACCCAGTACTTC
J gene: TRBJ2-1; D gene: TRBD2; clone size: few; V gene: TRBV20-1; CDR3 protein: CSARRTSGTEQFF; CDR3 DNA: TGCAGTGCTAGGCGGACTAGCGGAACTGAGCAGTTCTTC
J gene: TRBJ2-7; D gene: -; clone size: many; V gene: TRBV5-1; CDR3 protein: CASSLGRDWSSYEQYF; CDR3 DNA: TGCGCCAGCAGCTTGGGGCGGGACTGGAGCTCCTACGAGCAGTACTTC
J gene: TRBJ2-3; D gene: -; clone size: -; V gene: TRBV19; CDR3 protein: CASRPLVTADTQYF; CDR3 DNA: TGTGCCAGTAGACCGTTGGTGACAGCAGATACGCAGTATTTT
J gene: TRBJ2-3; D gene: -; clone size: few; V gene: TRBV9; CDR3 protein: CASSVEGTGTQYF; CDR3 DNA: TGTGCCAGCAGCGTAGAGGGGACGGGTACGCAGTATTTT
J gene: TRBJ1-2; D gene: -; clone size: many; V gene: TRBV28; CDR3 protein: CASSSQPTWYGYTF; CDR3 DNA: TGTGCCAGCAGTTCACAGCCTACTTGGTATGGCTACACCTTC
J gene: TRBJ2-4; D gene: TRBD2; clone size: many; V gene: TRBV2; CDR3 protein: CASSEAGGENIQYF; CDR3 DNA: TGTGCCAGCAGTGAGGCGGGAGGGGAGAACATTCAGTACTTC
J gene: TRBJ1-6; D gene: -; clone size: few; V gene: TRBV28; CDR3 protein: CASSFGARWSSYNSPLHF; CDR3 DNA: TGTGCCAGCAGTTTTGGGGCCCGATGGAGCTCCTATAATTCACCCCTCCACTTT
J gene: TRBJ1-6; D gene: -; clone size: -; V gene: TRBV7-2; CDR3 protein: CASSLAVGGPVSNSPLHF; CDR3 DNA: TGTGCCAGCAGCTTAGCCGTGGGGGGCCCTGTAAGCAATTCACCCCTCCACTTT
J gene: TRBJ2-2; D gene: -; clone size: -; V gene: TRBV7-3; CDR3 protein: CASSLGGVGDSGELFF; CDR3 DNA: TGTGCCAGCAGCTTAGGGGGAGTCGGGGATTCCGGGGAGCTGTTTTTT
J gene: TRBJ2-7; D gene: TRBD1; clone size: -; V gene: TRBV19; CDR3 protein: CASSDGTAQSYEQYF; CDR3 DNA: TGTGCCAGTAGTGATGGGACAGCTCAGTCCTACGAGCAGTACTTC
J gene: TRBJ1-3; D gene: -; clone size: many; V gene: TRBV30; CDR3 protein: CAWSYVGNTIYF; CDR3 DNA: TGTGCCTGGAGTTACGTTGGAAACACCATATATTTT
J gene: TRBJ2-5; D gene: TRBD2; clone size: few; V gene: TRBV13; CDR3 protein: CASSPRSSGRSETQYF; CDR3 DNA: TGTGCCAGCAGCCCCCGCTCTAGCGGGAGGTCGGAGACCCAGTACTTC
J gene: TRBJ2-7; D gene: -; clone size: -; V gene: TRBV14; CDR3 protein: CASSAIPGREPYEQYF; CDR3 DNA: TGTGCCAGCAGCGCAATCCCGGGACGTGAACCCTACGAGCAGTACTTC
J gene: TRBJ1-6; D gene: -; clone size: -; V gene: TRBV7-3; CDR3 protein: CASSPRDGKPLHF; CDR3 DNA: TGTGCCAGCAGCCCCCGGGACGGCAAACCCCTCCACTTT
J gene: TRBJ2-7; D gene: -; clone size: -; V gene: TRBV28; CDR3 protein: CASTPVPDGSYEQYF; CDR3 DNA: TGTGCCAGCACCCCTGTCCCTGACGGCTCCTACGAGCAGTACTTC
J gene: TRBJ1-4; D gene: TRBD1; clone size: -; V gene: TRBV27; CDR3 protein: CASRLMTGRHEKLFF; CDR3 DNA: TGTGCCAGCAGACTGATGACAGGGCGGCATGAAAAACTGTTTTTT